This T cell receptor beta chain was obtained from a study of tumor-infiltrating lymphocytes in primary liver carcinoma. cDNA specific to TCR beta was made from 500 to 650 ng of total RNA, with a constant-region primer employed for priming. Construction of TCR beta libraries relied on three successive nested multiplex PCR rounds employing slightly modified ARM-PCR. TRBV1-TRBV30 forward and Cbeta reverse primers drove the first two roughly 10-cycle rounds. TCRdb re-analysed the multiplex PCR reads in MiXCR, keeping a single row per CDR3 protein. The profile shows about 19,000 distinct CDR3 sequences, almost 80% of them singletons. Without any cell sorting, roughly 17-31 mg of bulk tissue yielded co-extracted RNA and DNA. Patients carried chronic HBV infection without prior treatment. The CDR3 runs to 14 residues. CDR1 MNHEY and CDR2 SVGEGT come from the germline V gene. Points on this clonotype: The junction and the germline gene differ at one end; a read error may be behind it.

The clonotype was recovered from a woman in her thirties with primary liver carcinoma and hepatitis B virus infection. The chain joins TRBV6-2 or TRBV6-3 to TRBJ2-7; 7 bases align to TRBD2. The sample comprised liver tumor tissue from sampling region 4. Subset given: tumor region T4, right-lateral pole. The chain's CDR3 is CTSSHGRISYEQYF. CDR3 bases: TGTACCAGCAGTCACGGGAGGATCTCCTACGAGCAGTACTTC.